This T cell receptor (beta chain) appears in the sequencing data of a study of radiation and T cells in renal cell carcinoma. Findings and limits, study-wide: No pretreatment tumor biopsies were available for baseline clonotypes. Top tumor clonotypes rose in blood 2 weeks post-radiation, then contracted.

Noted time point: baseline pretreatment blood. Noted treatment: 15 Gy SBRT to primary tumor, nephrectomy 4 weeks later. The patient's renal cell carcinoma had clear cell pathology. Germline loops: CDR1 MNHNY, CDR2 SVGAGI (reference sequence). The CDR3 contains 14 residues. The V gene lost 0 bases and the J gene lost 3 bases, with 9 bases spanning the gap. The table came from immunoSEQ multiplex PCR; TCRdb's copy has only in-frame clones and leaves some out. The sample has 140,000 or so clones; 88% are singletons. Comment on this clone: Its specificity is unknown.

The sequencing here drew on blood, taken from a patient whose treatment included radiotherapy and nephrectomy. The receptor was isolated from a woman aged 50 to 60 with renal cell carcinoma. The rearrangement joins TRBV6-6 to TRBJ2-7; no clear D gene. DNA of the CDR3: TGTGCCAGCAGTTACTCACGGACGGGCTACGAGCAGTACTTC. It is translated as CASSYSRTGYEQYF.